This TCR beta chain was identified during a study of T cells expressing NK-cell markers (TCRdb year 2020). Concerning the study at large: Three sorted T-cell subsets (CD3+CD56+NKG2C+, CD3+CD56+NKG2C- and CD3+CD56-NKG2C+) from about 8 donors had their TCR beta-chain repertoires profiled. Illumina HiSeq 2000/2500, MiSeq or NextSeq was used to sequence libraries as 2 x 150 bp reads. The study sequenced eight donors, all healthy volunteers chosen at random: three men and five women. Among the eight sequenced donors, seven were HCMV-seropositive and one was HCMV-seronegative. Summary of the overall study and its limitations: Those dominant clonotypes were again the most abundant among CD3+CD56-NKG2C+ cells in a few donors, at about 28.3-65%. Whether the expanded NKG2C-expressing T cell clones were specific for HCMV antigens was left unclear. For roughly six donors, the dominant CD3+CD56+NKG2C+ clonotypes were among the top 10 CD8+ clonotypes and accounted for about 1.0-7.5% of CD8+ T cells.

A commercial ELISA kit detecting HCMV-specific IgG in serum was used to determine HCMV serostatus. Peripheral blood mononuclear cells were isolated from blood by Ficoll density gradient centrifugation. This sample was sequenced with an Illumina HiSeq 2000. The TCR beta cDNA libraries were made using 5'RACE template switching, a step that added both a universal primer site and unique molecular identifiers. Synthesis of cDNA was primed from the TCR beta constant segment and was followed by two consecutive PCR amplification steps. The study's own analysis went as follows. MIGEC handled demultiplexing of the reads and grouping by UMI, while MiTCR was used to assemble and quantify clonotypes. To exclude erroneous sequences, only TCR cDNA sequences supported by at least two reads were retained. Downstream repertoire analysis used the tcR package, and clonotypes were matched across fractions by CDR3 nucleotide sequence plus V segment. Antigen specificity was annotated against VDJdb with VDJmatch, allowing one amino acid substitution in CDR3. Reprocessed by TCRdb, the reads give a single entry per CDR3 protein sequence, without DNA. Here the V and J calls rest on TCRdb's processing, not on the authors' analysis. Per the sample table, the count is 350,000 to 450,000 distinct CDR3 sequences. Clones ranked in the top ten supply under 6.5% of the sample.

In regard to this clonotype: It has no known antigen specificity.

Measured from the cysteine to the phenylalanine, the CDR3 is 17 residues long. No DNA is recorded. The germline V gene encodes CDR1 MNHEY and CDR2 SVGAGI. Source material: blood T cells: a sorted CD56 or NKG2C T cell subset, CD4+ or CD8+ T cells, or bulk PBMC T cells (not recorded which). This sequence was found in a man aged 18 to 69 in good health. The rearrangement joined TRBV6-5 to TRBJ1-1; TCRdb's D call of TRBD1 is untestable without DNA. The CDR3 protein sequence reads: CASRLLHQRTASSEAFF.